The rows below give T cell receptor beta chains drawn from one sample of a study of T cells after somatic rescue of genetic block. Here immunoSEQ multiplex PCR was the method, and the copy in TCRdb shows in-frame clones only, minus some. In the table there are 110,000 or so clones, around 90% of which are singletons. The sample comprised peripheral blood mononuclear cells (PBMCs). These receptors originate from a woman aged 18-29 years. Both conserved end residues are part of each CDR3. A D gene is named only where the DNA matches it firmly. Clone size is given for some rows only: seen once, a few or many times, or a class if the clone is expanded.

clone size: .
J gene: TRBJ1-2
D gene: .
V gene: TRBV7-2
CDR3 protein: CASSPFSQGNYGYTF
CDR3 DNA: TGTGCCAGCAGCCCATTTTCCCAGGGAAACTATGGCTACACCTTC

clone size: once
J gene: TRBJ2-2
D gene: TRBD2
V gene: TRBV5-1
CDR3 protein: CASTGRGSNTGELFF
CDR3 DNA: TGCGCCAGCACCGGGAGGGGTTCAAACACCGGGGAGCTGTTTTTT

clone size: once
J gene: TRBJ2-2
D gene: .
V gene: TRBV5-1
CDR3 protein: CASSLVGYTGELFF
CDR3 DNA: TGCGCCAGCAGCTTGGTAGGTTACACCGGGGAGCTGTTTTTT

clone size: .
J gene: TRBJ1-5
D gene: TRBD1
V gene: TRBV2
CDR3 protein: CASSGQGSNQPQHF
CDR3 DNA: TGTGCCAGTAGTGGACAGGGTAGCAATCAGCCCCAGCATTTT

clone size: .
J gene: TRBJ2-5
D gene: TRBD1
V gene: TRBV10-2
CDR3 protein: CASSGRTGAYQETQYF
CDR3 DNA: TGCGCCAGCAGCGGACGGACAGGGGCTTACCAAGAGACCCAGTACTTC

clone size: few
J gene: TRBJ1-5
D gene: .
V gene: TRBV30
CDR3 protein: CAWTGNSNQPQHF
CDR3 DNA: TGTGCCTGGACGGGAAATAGCAATCAGCCCCAGCATTTT

clone size: .
J gene: TRBJ2-3
D gene: TRBD2
V gene: TRBV6-5
CDR3 protein: CASSYGAGGTDTQYF
CDR3 DNA: TGTGCCAGCAGTTATGGGGCGGGGGGCACAGATACGCAGTATTTT

clone size: .
J gene: TRBJ2-3
D gene: TRBD2
V gene: TRBV7-9
CDR3 protein: CASSLGGLAGLTDTQYF
CDR3 DNA: TGTGCCAGCAGCCTTGGGGGGCTAGCGGGACTCACAGATACGCAGTATTTT

clone size: .
J gene: TRBJ2-1
D gene: TRBD2
V gene: TRBV6-1
CDR3 protein: CASSGSSGGVPHEQFF
CDR3 DNA: TGTGCCAGCAGTGGATCTAGCGGGGGGGTACCTCATGAGCAGTTCTTC

clone size: medium-sized
J gene: TRBJ1-4
D gene: .
V gene: TRBV7-3
CDR3 protein: CASSPLKMRRGEKLFF
CDR3 DNA: TGTGCCAGCAGCCCGTTGAAAATGAGGCGCGGGGAAAAACTGTTTTTT

clone size: once
J gene: TRBJ1-1
D gene: .
V gene: TRBV27
CDR3 protein: CASSFVSGLNTEAFF
CDR3 DNA: TGTGCCAGCAGTTTCGTTAGTGGGTTGAACACTGAAGCTTTCTTT

clone size: .
J gene: TRBJ2-7
D gene: .
V gene: TRBV6-5
CDR3 protein: CASTSEASLDEQYF
CDR3 DNA: TGTGCCAGCACGAGCGAGGCCTCCCTAGACGAGCAGTACTTC

clone size: .
J gene: TRBJ2-2
D gene: .
V gene: TRBV6-1
CDR3 protein: CASRISVNTGELFF
CDR3 DNA: TGTGCCAGCAGAATTTCAGTAAACACCGGGGAGCTGTTTTTT

clone size: .
J gene: TRBJ2-7
D gene: .
V gene: TRBV6-5
CDR3 protein: CASTQLQTGRYEQYF
CDR3 DNA: TGTGCCAGCACCCAACTCCAGACAGGACGCTACGAGCAGTACTTC

clone size: .
J gene: TRBJ2-2
D gene: TRBD2
V gene: TRBV9
CDR3 protein: CASSPSRPGLAVLNTGELFF
CDR3 DNA: TGTGCCAGCAGCCCAAGCCGTCCGGGACTAGCGGTATTGAACACCGGGGAGCTGTTTTTT

clone size: .
J gene: TRBJ1-1
D gene: .
V gene: TRBV30
CDR3 protein: CAWSVNTEAFF
CDR3 DNA: TGTGCCTGGAGTGTAAACACTGAAGCTTTCTTT

clone size: .
J gene: TRBJ2-2
D gene: .
V gene: TRBV19
CDR3 protein: CASKGGLTNTGELFF
CDR3 DNA: TGTGCCAGTAAAGGGGGACTGACGAACACCGGGGAGCTGTTTTTT

clone size: .
J gene: TRBJ2-7
D gene: TRBD1
V gene: TRBV7-6
CDR3 protein: CASSPLDRASYEQYF
CDR3 DNA: TGTGCCAGCAGCCCCCTGGACAGGGCATCCTACGAGCAGTACTTC

clone size: .
J gene: TRBJ1-1
D gene: .
V gene: TRBV5-4
CDR3 protein: CASSTRTAGDTEAFF
CDR3 DNA: TGTGCCAGCAGCACGAGGACAGCAGGGGACACTGAAGCTTTCTTT